This T cell receptor (beta chain) was obtained from a study of blood T cell repertoires in COVID-19. Across the whole study: Sites in the United States, Italy and Spain provided acute and convalescent COVID-19 samples.

TCRdb's copy holds only in-frame clones and misses some; the assay was immunoSEQ multiplex PCR. This sample yields a few hundred thousand clones, of which around 91% are seen a single time; 0.9% to 1.1% belongs to the top ten. The sequenced sample consisted of PBMCs or T cells enriched from blood (not recorded which). The clonotype originates from a young man who had recovered from COVID-19.

The chain's CDR3 is CASNPGGARTNEKLFF. In DNA form, the CDR3 reads TGTGCCAGTAATCCAGGAGGGGCTAGGACTAATGAAAAACTGTTTTTT. V is TRBV19 and J is TRBJ1-4; the D gene is possibly TRBD1 (5 bases). This CDR3 has 16 residues. V shed 7 bases and J shed 2 bases, with 17 bases lying between them. CDR1 is LNHDA, CDR2 SQIVND, per germline (reference sequence).